The source of this TCR beta chain is a study of T cells in Graves' hyperthyroidism and ophthalmopathy. Study-wide results and limits: Model predictions of ophthalmopathy came a median 6.5 months before onset.

With regard to this clonotype: Its antigen is unidentified. A much larger clone sits a single nucleotide away, making a read error possible.

CDR1 is SEHNR and CDR2 is FQNEAQ in the germline V gene (reference sequence). Trimming stripped 4 bases from V and 5 bases from J, with 21 bases between. This CDR3 has 16 amino acids. It was RNA transcripts that yielded the amplified TCR beta CDR3 regions. When the TCR CDR3 underwent first-round RT-PCR, the HTBI primer set was used. A single record per CDR3 protein comes from TCRdb applying MiXCR to the multiplex PCR reads. This sample yields around 700,000 distinct CDR3 sequences, of which under 20% are seen a single time; around 15% belongs to the top ten. The specimen sequenced was blood. This sequence joins TRBV7-9 and TRBJ2-7; tentative D call: TRBD2 (8 bases). The source is a woman between 45 and 65 years old with Graves' hyperthyroidism that later progressed to Graves' ophthalmopathy. This CDR3 reads CASSSTGGGDHHEQYF. CDR3 DNA: TGTGCCAGCAGCTCCACGGGAGGGGGCGACCACCACGAGCAGTACTTC.